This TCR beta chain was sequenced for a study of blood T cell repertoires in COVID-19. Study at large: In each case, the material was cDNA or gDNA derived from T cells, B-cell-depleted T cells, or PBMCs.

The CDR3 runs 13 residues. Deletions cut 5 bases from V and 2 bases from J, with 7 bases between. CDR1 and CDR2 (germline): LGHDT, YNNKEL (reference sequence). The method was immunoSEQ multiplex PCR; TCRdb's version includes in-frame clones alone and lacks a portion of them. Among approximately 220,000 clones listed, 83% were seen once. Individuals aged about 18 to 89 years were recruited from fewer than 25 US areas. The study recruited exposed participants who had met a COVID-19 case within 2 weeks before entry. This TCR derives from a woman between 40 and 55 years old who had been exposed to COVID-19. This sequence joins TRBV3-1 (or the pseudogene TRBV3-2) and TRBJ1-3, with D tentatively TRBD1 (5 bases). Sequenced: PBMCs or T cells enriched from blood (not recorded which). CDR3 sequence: CASSRTPGNTIYF. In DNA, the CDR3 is TGTGCCAGCAGCAGGACACCTGGAAACACCATATATTTT.